The present TCR beta chain was sequenced within a study of T-cell reconstitution after alpha-beta-depleted transplantation in children. The study's findings and limits: Several hundred expanded graft clones reportedly gave rise to the alpha-beta T cells present about two months after transplant. Diversity and T-cell counts at one year after transplant derived mostly from new T cells.

Germline V gene data show CDR1 as MNHNS and CDR2 as SASEGT. The CDR3 extends over 15 amino acids. Between the trimmed V and J ends, which lost 6 bases and 2 bases, there was a span of 14 bases. Comments on this clonotype: The target antigen is unknown.

The TCRbeta library was prepared with unique molecular identifiers. TCRdb redid the calling of the PCR reads with MiXCR, one entry per CDR3 protein. Found here are approximately 1,000,000 distinct CDR3 sequences, under 30% of them singletons; the top ten hold about 28%. V is TRBV6-1 and J is TRBJ1-5; D call uncertain. The clonotype comes from a boy under two years old who had a stem cell transplant for SCID, so the T cells may come from the graft donor. The sequences come from PBMCs, mostly from graft donor cells, collected 360 days after TCRalphabeta/CD19-depleted stem cell transplant. CDR3 sequence reads: CASREARTGNQPQHF. In DNA, the CDR3 is TGTGCCAGCAGGGAGGCCAGAACGGGCAATCAGCCCCAGCATTTT.